Listed here are 14 T cell receptor beta chains from one sample, sequenced in a study of blood T cell repertoires in COVID-19. Sequencing used immunoSEQ multiplex PCR; TCRdb keeps in-frame clones, though not all of them. The data show around 65,000 clones, 79% seen once. Sample: peripheral blood. Every receptor here comes from a human donor in a cohort sampled during active COVID-19.

This clone was observed once. The V gene is TRBV4-1, the J gene TRBJ1-1; 8 bases are shared with TRBD1. This CDR3 contains 17 residues. V trimming: 1 base; J trimming: 0 bases; junction bases outside the gene matches: 7. Per germline, CDR1 MGHRA and CDR2 YSYEKL. The CDR3 sequence: CASSQGRGRWVNTEAFF. The CDR3 nucleotides are TGCGCCAGCAGCCAAGGCAGGGGGCGGTGGGTGAACACTGAAGCTTTCTTT.

The V gene is TRBV18, the J gene TRBJ2-5; 10 bases map to TRBD2. Germline V gives CDR1 KGHSH, CDR2 LQKENI. The CDR3 is 15 amino acids. Trimming cost V 2 bases and J 5 bases; bases outside gene matches: 5. The CDR3 sequence: CASSPWLAGVETQYF. DNA for the CDR3: TGTGCCAGCTCACCATGGCTAGCGGGGGTGGAGACCCAGTACTTC.

The V gene is TRBV19, the J gene TRBJ2-2; 8 nucleotides line up with TRBD1. V shed 5 bases and J 3 bases; nucleotides not matched to a gene: 11. Germline CDR1 and CDR2: LNHDA and SQIVND (reference sequence). The CDR3 spans 17 residues. The CDR3 is CASSVTLTGGYTGELFF. The CDR3 DNA sequence: TGTGCCAGTAGTGTTACGTTAACAGGGGGGTACACCGGGGAGCTGTTTTTT.

The CDR3 DNA sequence: TGTGCCAGCAGTGCGAATAGCGGGAGGTTCAGGCTGGCCGGGGAGCTGTTTTTT. Its protein is CASSANSGRFRLAGELFF. The gene calls are TRBV6-1 and TRBJ2-2; 10 bases are shared with TRBD2. CDR1 and CDR2 from the germline V gene are MNHNS and SASEGT. V lost 4 bases and J lost 6; bases outside the gene matches: 14. The CDR3 loop spans 18 amino acids.

This clone has just one count. V gene TRBV16 combines with J gene TRBJ1-2; TRBD1 is a possible D gene (5 bases). The CDR3 contains 12 residues. Germline V gene sequence: CDR1 KGHSY, CDR2 FQNENV. Between the trimmed V and J ends, which lost 9 bases and 2 bases, there was a span of 10 bases. CDR3 nucleotides: TGTGCCAGTGAGGGGAGGAACTATGGCTACACCTTC. Translated: CASEGRNYGYTF. Looking up the rest from reference TRBV16 and TRBJ1-2 gives the full variable domain: GEEVAQTPKHLVRGEGQKAKLYCAPIKGHSYVFWYQQVLKNEFKFLISFQNENVFDETGMPKERFSAKCLPNSPCSLEIQATKLEDSAVYFCASEGRNYGYTFGSGTRLTVV.

V gene TRBV5-5 combines with J gene TRBJ1-5; D not resolved. Trimming removed 4 bases at V and 10 bases at J, with 21 bases between. Germline CDR1 reads SGHKS; CDR2 reads YYEKEE (reference sequence). The CDR3 totals 15 residues. CDR3 sequence reads: CASSPSGITHSPQHF. The CDR3 DNA sequence: TGTGCCAGCAGCCCATCCGGAATAACCCATAGCCCCCAGCATTTT.

The chain employs TRBV5-6 and TRBJ1-2; D ambiguous. The CDR3 has 13 residues. Germline V gene lookup returns CDR1 SGHDT and CDR2 YYEEEE. Trimming cost V 1 base and J 6 bases, with 10 bases left between them. CDR3 loop: CASSLSVRDGYTF. The CDR3 coding sequence is TGTGCCAGCAGCTTGTCGGTCCGAGATGGCTACACCTTC.

CDR3 sequence reads: CASSRSQGVSEAFF. Here the CDR3 DNA reads TGTGCCAGCTCACGGTCGCAGGGGGTTTCTGAAGCTTTCTTT. This chain uses TRBV18 with TRBJ1-1, with TRBD1 matching over 7 bases. The CDR3 has 14 residues. CDR1 and CDR2 from the germline V gene are KGHSH and LQKENI. V gave up 4 bases and J gave up 6 bases; unmatched junction bases: 8.

The genes are TRBV5-5 and TRBJ2-5; 10 bases match TRBD2. This CDR3 has 15 amino acids. Per germline, CDR1 SGHKS and CDR2 YYEKEE (reference sequence). With 4 bases clipped from V and 2 bases from J, the junction kept 5 bases outside the gene matches. This CDR3 reads CASSLGLAVQETQYF. The CDR3, as DNA: TGTGCCAGCAGCCTAGGACTAGCGGTTCAAGAGACCCAGTACTTC.

The chain employs TRBV10-3 and TRBJ2-5; tentatively, D is TRBD2 (7 bases). Germline CDR1 and CDR2: ENHRY and SYGVKD. The CDR3 length is 14 residues. With 6 bases removed from V and 5 bases from J, the gap between germline ends came to 16 bases. The CDR3 nucleotides read TGTGCCATCAGAGGGGGGGGCCAGTTGGAGACCCAGTACTTC. Translated: CAIRGGGQLETQYF.

V usage is TRBV19 and J usage is TRBJ2-5; tentative D call: TRBD1 (6 bases). The CDR3 extends over 14 amino acids. Germline V gives CDR1 LNHDA, CDR2 SQIVND (reference sequence). The germline V and J ends were trimmed by 8 bases and 5 bases, with 18 bases remaining between them. CDR3 in amino acids: CASGSGTLGETQYF. For the CDR3, the DNA is TGTGCCAGTGGCTCCGGGACATTGGGGGAGACCCAGTACTTC. Full variable domain (missing parts from reference TRBV19 and TRBJ2-5): DGGITQSPKYLFRKEGQNVTLSCEQNLNHDAMYWYRQDPGQGLRLIYYSQIVNDFQKGDIAEGYSVSREKKESFPLTVTSAQKNPTAFYLCASGSGTLGETQYFGPGTRLLVL.

The table lists this clone with a count of one. The chain recombines TRBV7-9 with TRBJ2-3; D not resolved. CDR1 is SEHNR, CDR2 FQNEAQ, per germline (reference sequence). The CDR3 is made up of 17 amino acids. Trimming pared 2 bases from V and 3 bases from J, leaving 18 bases between. The CDR3 protein is CASSLTPRQGGTDTQYF. The CDR3 coding sequence is TGTGCCAGCAGCTTAACCCCCAGGCAAGGTGGGACAGATACGCAGTATTTT.

This chain uses TRBV6-2 or TRBV6-3 with TRBJ1-5; 7 bases match TRBD1. The CDR3 extends over 14 amino acids. The J segment lost 3 bases and the V segment lost 4 bases, leaving 3 bases of the junction unmatched. Germline CDR1 MNHEY, CDR2 SVGEGT. CDR3 bases: TGTGCCAGCAGTTGGGACAGAAACAATCAGCCCCAGCATTTT. This encodes CASSWDRNNQPQHF.

The chain carries TRBV7-9 and TRBJ2-7; D possibly corresponds to TRBD1 (5 bases). V shed 5 bases and J shed 5 bases, with 19 bases lying between them. There are 15 residues in the CDR3. Germline V lookup: CDR1 SEHNR, CDR2 FQNEAQ (reference sequence). CDR3 residues: CASSPGWGLLNEQYF. DNA for the CDR3: TGTGCCAGCAGCCCCGGGTGGGGCCTTTTGAACGAGCAGTACTTC.